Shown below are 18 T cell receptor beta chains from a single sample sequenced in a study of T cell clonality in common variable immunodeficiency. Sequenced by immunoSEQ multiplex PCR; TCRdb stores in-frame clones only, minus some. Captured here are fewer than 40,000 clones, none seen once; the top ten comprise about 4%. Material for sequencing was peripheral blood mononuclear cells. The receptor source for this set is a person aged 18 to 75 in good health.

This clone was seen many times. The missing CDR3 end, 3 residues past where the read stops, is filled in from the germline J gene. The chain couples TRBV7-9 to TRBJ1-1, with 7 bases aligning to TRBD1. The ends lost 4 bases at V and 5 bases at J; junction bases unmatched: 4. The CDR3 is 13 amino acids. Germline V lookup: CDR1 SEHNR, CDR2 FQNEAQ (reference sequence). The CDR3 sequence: CASSSSGGTEAFF. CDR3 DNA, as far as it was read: TGTGCCAGCAGCTCTTCAGGGGGGACTGAA.

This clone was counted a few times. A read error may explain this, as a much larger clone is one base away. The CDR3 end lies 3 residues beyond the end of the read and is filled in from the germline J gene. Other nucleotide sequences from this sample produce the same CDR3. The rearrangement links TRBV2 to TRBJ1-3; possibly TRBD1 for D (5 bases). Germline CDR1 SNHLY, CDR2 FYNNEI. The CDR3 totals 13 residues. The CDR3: CASSRQPGNTIYF. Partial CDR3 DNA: TGTGCCAGCAGTCGACAGCCTGGAAACACG.

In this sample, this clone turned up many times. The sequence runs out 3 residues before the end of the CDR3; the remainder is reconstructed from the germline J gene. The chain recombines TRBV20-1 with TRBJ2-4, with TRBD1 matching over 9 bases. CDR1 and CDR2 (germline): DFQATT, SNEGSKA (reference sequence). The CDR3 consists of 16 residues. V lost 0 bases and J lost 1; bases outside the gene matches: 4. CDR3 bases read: TGCAGTGCTAGAGATGGGACAGGGACGGCCAAAAACATT. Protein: CSARDGTGTAKNI. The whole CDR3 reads CSARDGTGTAKNIQYF.

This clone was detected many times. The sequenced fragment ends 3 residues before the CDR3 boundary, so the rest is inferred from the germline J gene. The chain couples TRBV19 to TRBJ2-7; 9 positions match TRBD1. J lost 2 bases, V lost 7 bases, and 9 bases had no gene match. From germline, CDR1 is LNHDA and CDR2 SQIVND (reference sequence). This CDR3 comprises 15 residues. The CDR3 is CASTLGTGMAYEQYF. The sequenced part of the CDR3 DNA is TGTGCCAGTACCCTTGGGACAGGGATGGCCTACGAG.

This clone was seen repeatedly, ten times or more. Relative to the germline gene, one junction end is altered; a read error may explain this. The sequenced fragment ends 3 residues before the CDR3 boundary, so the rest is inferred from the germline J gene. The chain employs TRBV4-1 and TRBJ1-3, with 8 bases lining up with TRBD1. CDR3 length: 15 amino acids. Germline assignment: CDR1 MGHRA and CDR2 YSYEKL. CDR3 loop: CASSGDRSSGNTIYF. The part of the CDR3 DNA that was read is TGCGCCAGCAGCGGGGACAGGTCGTCTGGAAACACG.

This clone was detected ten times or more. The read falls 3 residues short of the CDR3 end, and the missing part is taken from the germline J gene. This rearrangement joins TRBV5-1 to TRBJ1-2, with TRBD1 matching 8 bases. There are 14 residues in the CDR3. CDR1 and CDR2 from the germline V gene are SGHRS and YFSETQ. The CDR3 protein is CASSLTGGTAGYTF. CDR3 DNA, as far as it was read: TGCGCCAGCAGTTTAACAGGGGGGACCGCGGGC. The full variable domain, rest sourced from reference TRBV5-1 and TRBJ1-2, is KAGVTQTPRYLIKTRGQQVTLSCSPISGHRSVSWYQQTPGQGLQFLFEYFSETQRNKGNFPGRFSGRQFSNSRSEMNVSTLELGDSALYLCASSLTGGTAGYTFGSGTRLTVV.

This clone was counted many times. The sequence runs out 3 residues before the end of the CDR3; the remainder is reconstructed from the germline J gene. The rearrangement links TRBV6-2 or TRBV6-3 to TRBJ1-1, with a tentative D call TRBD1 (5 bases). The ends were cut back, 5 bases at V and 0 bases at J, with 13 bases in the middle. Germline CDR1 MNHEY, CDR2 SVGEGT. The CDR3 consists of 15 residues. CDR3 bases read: TGTGCCAGCAGTCCCCAGACAGATATGAACACTGAA. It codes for CASSPQTDMNTE. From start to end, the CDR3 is CASSPQTDMNTEAFF.

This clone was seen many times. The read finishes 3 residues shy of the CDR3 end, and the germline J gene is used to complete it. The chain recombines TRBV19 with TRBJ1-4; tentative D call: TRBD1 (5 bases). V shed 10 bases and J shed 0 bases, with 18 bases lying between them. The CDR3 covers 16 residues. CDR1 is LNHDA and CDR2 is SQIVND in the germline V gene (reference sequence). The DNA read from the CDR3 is TGTGCCACCCGAAGACAGCTTACTTCAACTAATGAAAAA. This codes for CATRRQLTSTNEK. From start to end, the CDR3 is CATRRQLTSTNEKLFF.

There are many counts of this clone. This chain's CDR3 is CASSPRTGTYEQYF. The sequenced part of the CDR3 DNA is TGTGCCAGCTCACCACGGACAGGAACCTACGAG. This chain connects TRBV18 to TRBJ2-7, with TRBD1 matching over 7 bases. The CDR3 end lies 3 residues beyond the end of the read and is filled in from the germline J gene. Germline V gives CDR1 KGHSH, CDR2 LQKENI. With 1 base clipped from V and 2 bases from J, the junction kept 2 bases outside the gene matches. CDR3 size: 14 residues.

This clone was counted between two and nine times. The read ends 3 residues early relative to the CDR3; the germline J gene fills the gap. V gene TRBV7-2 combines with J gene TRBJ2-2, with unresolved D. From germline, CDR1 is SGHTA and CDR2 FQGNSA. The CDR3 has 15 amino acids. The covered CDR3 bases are TGTGCCAGCAGCTTAGCGTTAGGGCTGGGTGAAAAG. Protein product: CASSLALGLGEK. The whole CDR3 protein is CASSLALGLGEKLFF.

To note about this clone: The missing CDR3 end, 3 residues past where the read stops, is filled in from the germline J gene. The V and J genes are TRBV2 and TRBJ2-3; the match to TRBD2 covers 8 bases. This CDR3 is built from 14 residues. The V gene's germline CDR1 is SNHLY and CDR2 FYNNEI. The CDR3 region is CASSRPGLEETQYF. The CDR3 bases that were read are TGTGCCAGCAGTCGACCGGGACTAGAAGAGACG.

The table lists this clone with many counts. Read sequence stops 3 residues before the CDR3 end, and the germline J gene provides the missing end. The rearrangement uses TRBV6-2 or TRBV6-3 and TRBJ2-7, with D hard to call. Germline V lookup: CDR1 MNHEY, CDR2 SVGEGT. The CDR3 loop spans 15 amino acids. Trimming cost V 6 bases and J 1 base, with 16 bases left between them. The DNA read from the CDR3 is TGTGCCAGCAGCAAACCGACTTGGCCTTCCTACGAG. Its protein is CASSKPTWPSYE. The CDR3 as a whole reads CASSKPTWPSYEQYF.

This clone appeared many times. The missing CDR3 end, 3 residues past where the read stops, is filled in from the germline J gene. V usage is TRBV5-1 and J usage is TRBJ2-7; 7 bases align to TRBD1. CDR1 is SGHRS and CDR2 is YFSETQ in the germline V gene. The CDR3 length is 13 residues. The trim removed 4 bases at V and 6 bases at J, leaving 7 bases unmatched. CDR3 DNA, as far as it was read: TGCGCCAGCAGCCCGACAGGGTCGGGCGAG. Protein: CASSPTGSGE. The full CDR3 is CASSPTGSGEQYF.

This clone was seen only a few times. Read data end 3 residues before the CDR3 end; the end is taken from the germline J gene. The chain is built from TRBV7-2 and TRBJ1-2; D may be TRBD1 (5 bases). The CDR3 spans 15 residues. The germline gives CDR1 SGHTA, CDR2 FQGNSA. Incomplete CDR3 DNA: TGTGCCGGCACCCTAGCGGGGGGTAACGGGAAGACC. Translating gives CAGTLAGGNGKT. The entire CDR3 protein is CAGTLAGGNGKTYTF.

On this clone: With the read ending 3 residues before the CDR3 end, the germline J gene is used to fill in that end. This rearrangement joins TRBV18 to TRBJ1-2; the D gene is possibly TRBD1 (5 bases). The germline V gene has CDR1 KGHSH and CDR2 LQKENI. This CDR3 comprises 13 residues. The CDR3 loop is CASSPPGEGDYTF. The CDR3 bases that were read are TGTGCCAGCTCACCACCAGGGGAAGGCGAC. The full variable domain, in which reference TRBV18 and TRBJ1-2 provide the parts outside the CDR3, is NAGVMQNPRHLVRRRGQEARLRCSPMKGHSHVYWYRQLPEEGLKFMVYLQKENIIDESGMPKERFSAEFPKEGPSILRIQQVVRGDSAAYFCASSPPGEGDYTFGSGTRLTVV.

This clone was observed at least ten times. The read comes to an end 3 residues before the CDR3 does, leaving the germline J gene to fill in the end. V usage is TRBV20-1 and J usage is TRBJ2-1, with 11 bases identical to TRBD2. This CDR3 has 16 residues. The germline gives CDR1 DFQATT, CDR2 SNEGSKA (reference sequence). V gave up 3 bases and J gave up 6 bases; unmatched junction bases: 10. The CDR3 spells CSARLAGGPGVNEQFF. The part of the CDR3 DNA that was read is TGCAGTGCTAGGCTAGCGGGAGGCCCGGGCGTCAATGAG.

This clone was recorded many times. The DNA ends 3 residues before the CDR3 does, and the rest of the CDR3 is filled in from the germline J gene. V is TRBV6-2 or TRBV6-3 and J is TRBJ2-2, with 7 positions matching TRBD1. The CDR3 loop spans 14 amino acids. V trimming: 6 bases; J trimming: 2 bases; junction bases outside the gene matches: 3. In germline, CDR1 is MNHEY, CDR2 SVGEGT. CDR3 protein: CASRRDRNTGELFF. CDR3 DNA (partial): TGTGCCAGCAGGAGGGACAGAAACACCGGGGAG.

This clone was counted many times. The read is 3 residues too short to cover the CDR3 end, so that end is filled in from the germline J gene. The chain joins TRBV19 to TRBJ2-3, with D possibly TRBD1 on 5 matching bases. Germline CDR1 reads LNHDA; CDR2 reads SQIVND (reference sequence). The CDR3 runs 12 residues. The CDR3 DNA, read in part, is TGTGCCAGTAGTATCAGGGAAATGACG. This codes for CASSIREMT. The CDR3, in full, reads CASSIREMTQYF.